This T cell receptor (beta chain) was captured by sequencing in a study of blood T cell repertoires in COVID-19. Background on the study: Samples of COVID-19 (acute and convalescent) were obtained from the United States, Italy and Spain. PBMCs, B-cell-depleted T cells, or T cells provided the cDNA or gDNA that made up the material.

CDR1 is SGHNT, CDR2 YYREEE, per germline (reference sequence). The J segment lost 6 bases and the V segment lost 3 bases, leaving 16 bases of the junction unmatched. This CDR3 region has 17 residues. As originally analysed: Estimated nucleated cell counts came from reference gene primer amplification. TCRdb keeps only in-frame clones here, not all; method: immunoSEQ multiplex PCR. The DNA gave D and trimming, while V, J and clone size come from that table. Here the sample spans roughly 80,000 clones, about 86% being singletons. This clonotype was sampled from a woman aged 55-69 years with acute or convalescent COVID-19. The V gene is TRBV5-4, the J gene TRBJ2-3, with 7 bases aligning to TRBD2. Sequenced input: peripheral blood. CDR3 sequence reads: CASSWYYGSGARDTQYF. The CDR3 DNA reads TGTGCCAGCAGCTGGTACTACGGCAGCGGGGCACGGGATACGCAGTATTTT.